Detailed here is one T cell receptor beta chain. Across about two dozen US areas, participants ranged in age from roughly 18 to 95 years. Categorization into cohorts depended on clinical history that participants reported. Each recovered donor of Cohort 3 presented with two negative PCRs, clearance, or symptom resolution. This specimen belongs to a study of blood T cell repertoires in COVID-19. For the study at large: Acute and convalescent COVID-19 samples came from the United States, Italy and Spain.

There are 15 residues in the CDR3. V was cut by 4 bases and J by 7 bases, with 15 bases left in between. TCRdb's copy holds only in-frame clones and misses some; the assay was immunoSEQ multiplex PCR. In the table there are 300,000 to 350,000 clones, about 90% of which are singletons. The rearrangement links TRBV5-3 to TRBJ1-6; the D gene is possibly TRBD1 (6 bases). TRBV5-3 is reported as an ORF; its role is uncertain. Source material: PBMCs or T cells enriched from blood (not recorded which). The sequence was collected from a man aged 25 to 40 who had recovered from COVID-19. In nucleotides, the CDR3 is TGTGCCAGAAGCCCGTGGGGGGGCTCCAATTCACCCCTCCACTTT. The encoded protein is CARSPWGGSNSPLHF.